The clone carrying this TCR beta chain was recorded at least ten times. Its antigen is unidentified. The V gene's germline CDR1 is SGHTA and CDR2 FQGNSA. CDR3 length: 15 residues. V lost 1 base, J lost 7 bases, and 13 bases lay in between. The sample is drawn from a study of T-cell reconstitution after alpha-beta-depleted transplantation in children. Study-level points and caveats: There were reportedly several hundred expanded graft clones from which alpha-beta T cells came about two months after transplant.

As it was prepared, the TCRbeta library received unique molecular identifiers. In TCRdb, the PCR reads were re-called with MiXCR into one record per CDR3 protein. This table holds approximately 200,000 distinct CDR3 sequences, about 6% found once. The chain uses TRBV7-2 and TRBJ2-2, with a weak D call TRBD2 (5 bases). The source is a girl in the first two years of life with combined immunodeficiency, due to receive a stem cell transplant. The sequencing here drew on PBMCs, taken before TCRalphabeta/CD19-depleted stem cell transplant. Here the CDR3 reads CASSLVRGMNGELFF. The CDR3 DNA reads TGTGCCAGCAGCTTAGTTCGAGGGATGAACGGGGAGCTGTTTTTT.